Listed here is a single T cell receptor (beta chain). Its antigen is currently unknown. The data stem from a study of Ad26.COV2.S vaccination and SARS-CoV-2 variants. General study findings and limits: Non-spike TCR breadth did not differ much between vaccine and placebo recipients.

Only in-frame clones appear in the TCRdb table, and some are missing; sequencing was by immunoSEQ multiplex PCR. The sample has 410,000 or so clones, around 90% seen once. This CDR3 has 14 residues. Germline trimming cut 5 bases from V and 5 bases from J; bases unmatched to any gene: 9. Germline V lookup: CDR1 MNHEY, CDR2 SVGAGI. Treatment noted: roughly 18 received Ad26.COV2.S at low or high dose, single or two shots; 5 received placebo; per-sample allocation not given. Day 63 after the first vaccine or placebo injection was the time point for sampling. The rearrangement joins TRBV6-5 to TRBJ2-7, with 7 positions matching TRBD2. The source of this sequence is a person aged 18-65 years who received the Ad26.COV2.S COVID-19 vaccine or a placebo. Here the sequenced sample was peripheral blood, taken in a trial of Ad26.COV2.S vaccine versus placebo. In DNA form, the CDR3 reads TGTGCCAGCAGTCCCCGACACCGGGGGGACGAGCAGTACTTC. Its protein product is CASSPRHRGDEQYF.